One sample yielded the 21 T cell receptor beta chains listed below, sequenced in a study of CD8 T cells in Susac syndrome. A quantity of 0.5 to 1 ug RNA underwent reverse transcription using random hexamers. TCRdb passed the immunoSEQ multiplex PCR reads through MiXCR, listing each CDR3 protein once. The repertoire holds 120,000 to 150,000 distinct CDR3 sequences, with about 94% as singletons. The sample was CD4+ T cells from PBMCs. The source of these receptors is a human donor with Susac syndrome.

This clonotype was picked up one time. The rearrangement uses TRBV29-1 and TRBJ1-1; D call uncertain. Between the trimmed V and J ends, which lost 6 bases and 0 bases, there was a span of 11 bases. CDR1 is SQVTM, CDR2 ANQGSEA, per germline. This CDR3 is built from 13 residues. CDR3: CSVAPLVNTEAFF. The CDR3 DNA follows: TGCAGCGTAGCCCCTCTGGTGAACACTGAAGCTTTCTTT.

V is TRBV7-3 and J is TRBJ1-1, with 7 bases matching TRBD1. Germline assignment: CDR1 SGHTA and CDR2 FQGTGA. The CDR3 contains 15 residues. J was trimmed by 4 bases and V by 5 bases; bases with no gene match: 10. The CDR3 here is CASSAQGQIITEAFF. The CDR3 DNA reads TGTGCCAGCAGCGCCCAGGGACAGATAATCACTGAAGCTTTCTTT.

V and J are TRBV5-5 and TRBJ1-1, with 9 bases that match TRBD1. V lost 5 bases and J lost 10; bases outside the gene matches: 12. The length of the CDR3 is 14 residues. Germline CDR1 is SGHKS and CDR2 is YYEKEE (reference sequence). CDR3 region: CASRLQGAGRGAFF. The DNA for the CDR3 is TGTGCCAGCAGGTTACAGGGGGCAGGTAGGGGAGCTTTCTTT.

The chain is built from TRBV12-3 or TRBV12-4 and TRBJ1-2, with unresolved D. CDR3 length: 13 residues. Trimming cost V 6 bases and J 3 bases, with 11 bases left between them. The CDR3, as DNA: TGTGCCAGCAGCCCCGGCCTCTACTATGGCTACACCTTC. It yields the protein CASSPGLYYGYTF.

The chain joins TRBV20-1 to TRBJ1-1; D call uncertain. This CDR3 contains 17 residues. Trimming shortened V by 2 bases and J by 1 base, and 20 bases separated the two germline ends. The V gene's germline CDR1 is DFQATT and CDR2 SNEGSKA (reference sequence). The CDR3 sequence: CSARTVRRGWSNTEAFF. DNA of the CDR3: TGCAGTGCTAGAACGGTGAGGCGGGGTTGGTCGAACACTGAAGCTTTCTTT.

The rearrangement uses TRBV29-1 and TRBJ2-1, with 9 nucleotides matching TRBD2. The CDR3 runs 14 residues. Per the germline V gene, CDR1 is SQVTM and CDR2 is ANQGSEA. V trimming: 6 bases; J trimming: 0 bases; junction bases outside the gene matches: 3. In nucleotides, the CDR3 is TGCAGCGTGGATAGCGGGAGCTCCTACAATGAGCAGTTCTTC. Its translation is CSVDSGSSYNEQFF.

The J gene is TRBJ1-1, the V gene TRBV20-1, with D unresolved. V lost 4 bases to trimming and J lost 3 bases, with 18 bases between them. The germline V gene encodes CDR1 DFQATT and CDR2 SNEGSKA (reference sequence). CDR3 size: 15 residues. The CDR3 region is CSAINGPIQDTEAFF. For the CDR3, the DNA is TGCAGTGCTATAAACGGCCCAATTCAAGACACTGAAGCTTTCTTT.

This clonotype was seen a handful of times. The rearrangement uses TRBV20-1 and TRBJ2-1, with 9 bases identical to TRBD2. Germline CDR1 reads DFQATT; CDR2 reads SNEGSKA (reference sequence). J gave up 8 bases and V 4 bases, and 12 bases lay outside the gene matches. CDR3 size: 15 residues. The CDR3 DNA is TGCAGTGCTAATCGTCCTAGCGGGATTTTGGATGAGCAGTTCTTC. This sequence encodes CSANRPSGILDEQFF.

A single count supports this clonotype. This chain links TRBV10-3 with TRBJ2-3; 7 positions agree with TRBD1. J lost 5 bases, V lost 3 bases, and 2 bases had no gene match. This CDR3 has 13 residues. Germline CDR1 ENHRY, CDR2 SYGVKD. CDR3 region: CAISDRGIDTQYF. In DNA, the CDR3 is TGTGCCATCAGTGACAGGGGGATAGATACGCAGTATTTT.

This chain uses TRBV29-1 with TRBJ1-1, with 7 bases lining up with TRBD1. The CDR3 runs to 12 residues. Germline V gene lookup returns CDR1 SQVTM and CDR2 ANQGSEA. Germline trimming cut 7 bases from V and 0 bases from J; bases unmatched to any gene: 2. DNA for the CDR3: TGCAGCGGACAGGGAATGAACACTGAAGCTTTCTTT. This translates into CSGQGMNTEAFF. The whole variable domain, filled in from reference TRBV29-1 and TRBJ1-1, reads SAVISQKPSRDICQRGTSLTIQCQVDSQVTMMFWYRQQPGQSLTLIATANQGSEATYESGFVIDKFPISRPNLTFSTLTVSNMSPEDSSIYLCSGQGMNTEAFFGQGTRLTVV.

CDR3 loop: CSLAGYNEQFF. CDR3 coding DNA: TGCAGTTTAGCGGGTTACAATGAGCAGTTCTTC. The chain couples TRBV20-1 to TRBJ2-1; 7 nucleotides match TRBD2. J was trimmed by 4 bases and V by 8 bases; bases with no gene match: 2. CDR1 is DFQATT, CDR2 SNEGSKA, per germline (reference sequence). The CDR3 spans 11 residues.

The V and J genes are TRBV13 and TRBJ2-7; 11 bases line up with TRBD2. This CDR3 has 16 residues. Germline values: CDR1 PRHDT, CDR2 FYEKMQ (reference sequence). Trimming removed 3 bases from V and 6 bases from J; junction bases left unmatched: 10. The CDR3 coding sequence is TGTGCCAGCAGCTTTCGATCATTAGCGGGAGGGCCCGAGCAGTACTTC. This sequence encodes CASSFRSLAGGPEQYF.

The chain is built from TRBV5-1 and TRBJ2-3, with 9 bases matching TRBD1. The CDR3 is made up of 14 amino acids. From germline, CDR1 is SGHRS and CDR2 YFSETQ. J lost 5 bases, V lost 6 bases, and 7 bases had no gene match. The CDR3 reads CASKGDRAGDTQYF. DNA for the CDR3: TGCGCCAGCAAAGGGGACAGGGCAGGAGATACGCAGTATTTT.

V and J are TRBV4-1 and TRBJ2-3; D assignment may be TRBD1 or TRBD2 (5 bases each). V shed 6 bases and J shed 1 base, with 11 bases lying between them. This CDR3 spans 14 amino acids. The germline CDR1 and CDR2 sequences are MGHRA and YSYEKL. CDR3 DNA sequence: TGCGCCAGCAGGTCTCCGGGGCGCACAGATACGCAGTATTTT. Protein: CASRSPGRTDTQYF.

The V gene is TRBV28, the J gene TRBJ2-7; 9 bases are a match to TRBD2. The CDR3 spans 13 residues. With V trimmed by 8 bases and J by 2 bases, 4 bases remained unmatched. CDR1 is MDHEN and CDR2 is SYDVKM in the germline V gene. CDR3 amino acids: CASGLASTYEQYF. The CDR3 DNA reads as TGTGCCAGCGGACTAGCGTCGACCTACGAGCAGTACTTC.

This clonotype was recorded once. The chain carries TRBV3-1 and TRBJ1-2; D is unclear. The CDR3 is 15 residues long. CDR1 LGHDT and CDR2 YNNKEL come from the germline V gene (reference sequence). V was cut by 0 bases and J by 5 bases, with 13 bases left in between. The CDR3 DNA is TGTGCCAGCAGCCAAGAGAATTCAGGTTTTTATGGCTACACCTTC. It is translated as CASSQENSGFYGYTF.

The chain recombines TRBV7-2 with TRBJ1-1; no firm D call. The CDR3 consists of 13 residues. CDR1 SGHTA and CDR2 FQGNSA come from the germline V gene. Trimming shortened V by 5 bases and J by 0 bases, and 7 bases separated the two germline ends. The CDR3 region is CASSLYMNTEAFF. CDR3 coding DNA: TGTGCCAGCAGCCTTTACATGAACACTGAAGCTTTCTTT.

This chain links TRBV5-1 with TRBJ2-3, with a weak D call TRBD2 (6 bases). This CDR3 contains 14 residues. Trimming removed 4 bases at V and 4 bases at J, with 13 bases between. Germline values: CDR1 SGHRS, CDR2 YFSETQ. The CDR3 protein is CASSTGPGADTQYF. The CDR3 region has the DNA TGCGCCAGCAGCACGGGACCGGGAGCAGATACGCAGTATTTT.

The V and J genes are TRBV28 and TRBJ2-7; possibly TRBD1 for D (7 bases). Trimming removed 6 bases at V and 4 bases at J, with 22 bases between. Germline values: CDR1 MDHEN, CDR2 SYDVKM. The CDR3 spans 16 residues. The CDR3 DNA follows: TGTGCCAGCAGCCACCGGGGGCAGGGGGGACCTTACGAGCAGTACTTC. Protein sequence: CASSHRGQGGPYEQYF. The whole variable domain, remainder taken from reference TRBV28 and TRBJ2-7, is DVKVTQSSRYLVKRTGEKVFLECVQDMDHENMFWYRQDPGLGLRLIYFSYDVKMKEKGDIPEGYSVSREKKERFSLILESASTNQTSMYLCASSHRGQGGPYEQYFGPGTRLTVT.

The chain is built from TRBV28 and TRBJ1-3; TRBD1 agrees at 7 bases. This CDR3 has 14 amino acids. Unmatched junction bases numbered 4, after V lost 4 bases and J lost 4 bases. Looked up from germline, CDR1 is MDHEN and CDR2 is SYDVKM. The CDR3 DNA reads TGTGCCAGCAGTTCAGGACAGGTCGGAAACACCATATATTTT. Protein sequence: CASSSGQVGNTIYF.

The table lists this clonotype with a few counts. The chain combines TRBV11-2 with TRBJ2-4, with a weak D call TRBD1 (6 bases). V dropped 6 bases and J dropped 8 bases, with 14 bases sitting between them. This CDR3 is 13 amino acids long. Germline-derived CDR1 and CDR2 are SGHAT and FQNNGV. The CDR3 nucleotides read TGTGCCAGCAGACCGACAGGCGAGCACATTCAGTACTTC. Protein: CASRPTGEHIQYF.